Here is one T cell receptor (beta chain) with its context. This entry belongs to a study of technical replicates of blood from a handful of donors. In germline, CDR1 is MNHEY, CDR2 SVGAGI. The germline V and J ends were trimmed by 6 bases and 4 bases, with 15 bases remaining between them. CDR3 size: 14 residues. Clones were sequenced by immunoSEQ multiplex PCR, and TCRdb holds only the in-frame ones, with some missing. The sample carries approximately 88,000 clones, about 96% recorded once. This TCR derives from a human donor in good health. The specimen was T cells isolated from PBMCs. The V and J genes are TRBV6-5 and TRBJ1-1, with TRBD1 as a possible D gene (6 bases). The CDR3 sequence is CASSHYRVGTEAFF. For the CDR3, the DNA is TGTGCCAGCAGCCACTACAGGGTTGGCACTGAAGCTTTCTTT.